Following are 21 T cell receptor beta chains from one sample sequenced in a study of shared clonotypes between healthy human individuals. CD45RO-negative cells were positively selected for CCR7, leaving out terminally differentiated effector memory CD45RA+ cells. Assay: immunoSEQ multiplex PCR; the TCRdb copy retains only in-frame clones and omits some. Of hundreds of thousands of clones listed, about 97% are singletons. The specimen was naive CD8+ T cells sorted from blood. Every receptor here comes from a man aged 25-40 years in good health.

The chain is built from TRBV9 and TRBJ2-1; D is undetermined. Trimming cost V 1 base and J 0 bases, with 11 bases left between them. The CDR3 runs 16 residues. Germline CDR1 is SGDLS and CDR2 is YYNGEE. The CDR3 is CASSVYKMSSYNEQFF. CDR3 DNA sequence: TGTGCCAGCAGCGTATATAAGATGAGCTCCTACAATGAGCAGTTCTTC.

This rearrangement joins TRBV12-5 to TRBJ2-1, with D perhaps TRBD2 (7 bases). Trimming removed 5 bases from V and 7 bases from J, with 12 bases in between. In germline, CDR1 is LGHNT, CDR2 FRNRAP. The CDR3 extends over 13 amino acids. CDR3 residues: CASGVGGPNEQFF. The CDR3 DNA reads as TGTGCTAGTGGTGTGGGGGGGCCGAATGAGCAGTTCTTC.

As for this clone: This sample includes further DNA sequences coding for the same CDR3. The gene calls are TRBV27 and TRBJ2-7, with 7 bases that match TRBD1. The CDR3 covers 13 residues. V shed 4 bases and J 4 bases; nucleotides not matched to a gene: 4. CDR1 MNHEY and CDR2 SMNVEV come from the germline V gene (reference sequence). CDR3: CASSYRQGYEQYF. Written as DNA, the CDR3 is TGTGCCAGCAGTTACCGACAGGGTTACGAGCAGTACTTC.

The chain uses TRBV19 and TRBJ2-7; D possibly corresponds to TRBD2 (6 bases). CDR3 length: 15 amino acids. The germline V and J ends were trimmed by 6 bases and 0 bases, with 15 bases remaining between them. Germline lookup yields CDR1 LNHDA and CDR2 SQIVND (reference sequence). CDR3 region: CASRPSGASSYEQYF. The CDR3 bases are TGTGCCAGTAGACCATCGGGAGCGAGCTCCTACGAGCAGTACTTC.

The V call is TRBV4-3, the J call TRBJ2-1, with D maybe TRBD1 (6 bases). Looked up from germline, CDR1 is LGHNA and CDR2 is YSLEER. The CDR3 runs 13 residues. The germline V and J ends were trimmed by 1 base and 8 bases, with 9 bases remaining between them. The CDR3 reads CASSQARGHEQFF. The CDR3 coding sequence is TGCGCCAGCAGCCAAGCCAGGGGCCATGAGCAGTTCTTC.

The CDR3 protein is CASSSVRRGLSTDTQYF. DNA for the CDR3: TGTGCCAGCAGCTCTGTCCGCAGGGGACTTAGCACAGATACGCAGTATTTT. The chain recombines TRBV7-8 with TRBJ2-3; D is perhaps TRBD1 or TRBD2 (6 bases each). Trimming left V 4 bases short and J 0 bases short, with 17 bases between. The CDR3 loop spans 17 amino acids. Germline loops: CDR1 SGHVS, CDR2 FQNEAQ.

CDR3 amino acids: CASTGNEQFF. CDR3 sequence (DNA): TGTGCCAGCACTGGCAATGAGCAGTTCTTC. V and J are TRBV27 and TRBJ2-1; D ambiguous. The V and J ends lost 7 bases and 6 bases respectively, with 4 bases between them. The germline V gene encodes CDR1 MNHEY and CDR2 SMNVEV (reference sequence). This CDR3 spans 10 amino acids.

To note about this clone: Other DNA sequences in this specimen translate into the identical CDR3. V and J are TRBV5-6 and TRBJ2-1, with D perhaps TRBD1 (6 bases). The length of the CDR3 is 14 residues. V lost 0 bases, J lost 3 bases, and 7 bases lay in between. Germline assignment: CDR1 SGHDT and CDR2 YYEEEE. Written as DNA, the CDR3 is TGTGCCAGCAGCTTGGGAGGGGGCTACAATGAGCAGTTCTTC. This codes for CASSLGGGYNEQFF.

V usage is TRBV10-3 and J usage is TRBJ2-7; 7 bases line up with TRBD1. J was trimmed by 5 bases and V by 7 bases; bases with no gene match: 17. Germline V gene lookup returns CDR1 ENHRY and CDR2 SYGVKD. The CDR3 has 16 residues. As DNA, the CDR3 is TGTGCCATCACCTCCTCCCCGGGACAGCCCCTGGACGAGCAGTACTTC. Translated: CAITSSPGQPLDEQYF.

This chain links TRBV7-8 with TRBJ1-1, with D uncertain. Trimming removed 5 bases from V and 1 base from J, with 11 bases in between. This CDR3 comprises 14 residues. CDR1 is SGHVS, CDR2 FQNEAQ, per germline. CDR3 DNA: TGTGCCAGCAGCCCCGGGAGAGAGAACACTGAAGCTTTCTTT. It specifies CASSPGRENTEAFF.

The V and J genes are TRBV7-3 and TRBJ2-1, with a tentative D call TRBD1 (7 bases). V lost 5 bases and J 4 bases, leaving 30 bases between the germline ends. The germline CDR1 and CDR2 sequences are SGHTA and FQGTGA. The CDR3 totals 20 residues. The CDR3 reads CASSRGPGLPRIPRYNEQFF. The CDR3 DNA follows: TGTGCCAGCAGCAGGGGGCCGGGACTCCCAAGAATTCCACGATACAATGAGCAGTTCTTC.

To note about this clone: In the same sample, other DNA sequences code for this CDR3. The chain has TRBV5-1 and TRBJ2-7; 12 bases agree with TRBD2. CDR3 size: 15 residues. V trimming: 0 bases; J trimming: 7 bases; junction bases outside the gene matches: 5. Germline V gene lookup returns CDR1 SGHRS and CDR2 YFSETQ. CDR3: CASSLGLAGAEEQYF. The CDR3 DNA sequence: TGCGCCAGCAGCTTGGGACTAGCGGGAGCTGAAGAGCAGTACTTC. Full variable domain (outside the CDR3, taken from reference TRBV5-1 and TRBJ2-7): KAGVTQTPRYLIKTRGQQVTLSCSPISGHRSVSWYQQTPGQGLQFLFEYFSETQRNKGNFPGRFSGRQFSNSRSEMNVSTLELGDSALYLCASSLGLAGAEEQYFGPGTRLTVT.

CDR3 residues: CATNPDRNTEAFF. DNA for the CDR3: TGTGCCACCAACCCGGACCGAAACACTGAAGCTTTCTTT. The chain couples TRBV15 to TRBJ1-1; D remains unclear. The CDR3 has 13 residues. V lost 7 bases, J lost 2 bases, and 11 bases lay in between. Per the germline V gene, CDR1 is LNHNV and CDR2 is YYDKDF (reference sequence).

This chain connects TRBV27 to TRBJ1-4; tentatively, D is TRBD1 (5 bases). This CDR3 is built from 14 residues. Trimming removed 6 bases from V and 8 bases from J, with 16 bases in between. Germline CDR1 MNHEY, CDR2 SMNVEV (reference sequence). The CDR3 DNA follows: TGTGCCAGCAGCCTCATCCAGGGAGTCGAAAAACTGTTTTTT. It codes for CASSLIQGVEKLFF.

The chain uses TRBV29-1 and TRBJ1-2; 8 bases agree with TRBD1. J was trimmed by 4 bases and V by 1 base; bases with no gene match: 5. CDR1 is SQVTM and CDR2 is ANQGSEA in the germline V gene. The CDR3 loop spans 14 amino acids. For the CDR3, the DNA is TGCAGCGTTGAAGGGACAGGGATAGGCTATGGCTACACCTTC. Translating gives CSVEGTGIGYGYTF.

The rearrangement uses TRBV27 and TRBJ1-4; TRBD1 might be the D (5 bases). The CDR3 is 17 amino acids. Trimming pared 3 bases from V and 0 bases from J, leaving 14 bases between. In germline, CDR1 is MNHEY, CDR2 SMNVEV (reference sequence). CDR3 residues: CASSFSETDATNEKLFF. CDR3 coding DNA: TGTGCCAGCAGTTTTTCCGAGACAGATGCAACTAATGAAAAACTGTTTTTT. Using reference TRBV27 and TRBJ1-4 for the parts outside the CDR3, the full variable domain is EAQVTQNPRYLITVTGKKLTVTCSQNMNHEYMSWYRQDPGLGLRQIYYSMNVEVTDKGDVPEGYKVSRKEKRNFPLILESPSPNQTSLYFCASSFSETDATNEKLFFGSGTQLSVL.

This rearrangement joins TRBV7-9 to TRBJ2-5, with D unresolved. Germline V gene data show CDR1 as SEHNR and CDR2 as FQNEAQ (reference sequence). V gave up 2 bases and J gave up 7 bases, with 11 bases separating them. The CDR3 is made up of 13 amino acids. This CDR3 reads CASSLIPARTQYF. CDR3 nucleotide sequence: TGTGCCAGCAGCTTAATTCCGGCAAGGACCCAGTACTTC.

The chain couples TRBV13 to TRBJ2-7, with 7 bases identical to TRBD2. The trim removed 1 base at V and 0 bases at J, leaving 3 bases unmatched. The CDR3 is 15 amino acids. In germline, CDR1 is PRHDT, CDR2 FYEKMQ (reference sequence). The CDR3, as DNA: TGTGCCAGCAGCTTAGCGGGAGGCCTCTCCTACGAGCAGTACTTC. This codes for CASSLAGGLSYEQYF.

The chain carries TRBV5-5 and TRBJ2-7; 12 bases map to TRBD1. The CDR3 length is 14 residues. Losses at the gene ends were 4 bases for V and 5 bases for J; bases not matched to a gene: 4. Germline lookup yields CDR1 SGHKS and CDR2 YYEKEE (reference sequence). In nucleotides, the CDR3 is TGTGCCAGCAGCCCGGGACAGGGGGCCCACGAGCAGTACTTC. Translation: CASSPGQGAHEQYF.

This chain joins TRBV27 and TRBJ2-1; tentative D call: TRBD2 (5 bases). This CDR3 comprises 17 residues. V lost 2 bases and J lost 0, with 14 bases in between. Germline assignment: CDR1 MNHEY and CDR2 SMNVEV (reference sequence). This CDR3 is CASSLTDFSNSYNEQFF. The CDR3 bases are TGTGCCAGCAGTTTAACGGACTTCTCCAACTCCTACAATGAGCAGTTCTTC.

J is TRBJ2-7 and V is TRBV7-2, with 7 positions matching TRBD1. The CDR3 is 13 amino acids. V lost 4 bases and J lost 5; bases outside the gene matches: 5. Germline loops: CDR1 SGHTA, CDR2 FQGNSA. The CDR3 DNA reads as TGTGCCAGCAGCTCCGACAGGGTCCACGAGCAGTACTTC. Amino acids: CASSSDRVHEQYF.